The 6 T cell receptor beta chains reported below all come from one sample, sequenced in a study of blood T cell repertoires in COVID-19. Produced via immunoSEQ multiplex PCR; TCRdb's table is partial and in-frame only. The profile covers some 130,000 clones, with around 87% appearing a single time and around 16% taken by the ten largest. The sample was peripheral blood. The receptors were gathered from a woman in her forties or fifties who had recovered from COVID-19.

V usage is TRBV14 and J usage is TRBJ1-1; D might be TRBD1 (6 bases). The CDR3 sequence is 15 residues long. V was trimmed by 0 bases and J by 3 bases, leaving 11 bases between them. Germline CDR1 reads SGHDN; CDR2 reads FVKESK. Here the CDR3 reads CASSQEPGVYTEAFF. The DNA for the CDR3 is TGTGCCAGCAGCCAAGAACCAGGGGTGTACACTGAAGCTTTCTTT.

CDR3 coding DNA: TGCGCCAGCAGCCAAGAAGTGGGAAGACTAGCGGGAGATGTATACGAGCAGTACTTC. Amino acids: CASSQEVGRLAGDVYEQYF. The gene calls are TRBV4-3 and TRBJ2-7, with 12 positions matching TRBD2. The CDR3 extends over 19 amino acids. Trimming cost V 0 bases and J 4 bases; bases outside gene matches: 13. Germline CDR1 reads LGHNA; CDR2 reads YSLEER.

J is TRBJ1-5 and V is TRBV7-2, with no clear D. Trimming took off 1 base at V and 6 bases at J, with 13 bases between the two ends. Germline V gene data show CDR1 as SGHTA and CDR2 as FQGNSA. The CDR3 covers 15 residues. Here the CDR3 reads CASSLVRGEGQPQHF. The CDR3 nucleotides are TGTGCCAGCAGCTTAGTCCGGGGTGAAGGTCAGCCCCAGCATTTT.

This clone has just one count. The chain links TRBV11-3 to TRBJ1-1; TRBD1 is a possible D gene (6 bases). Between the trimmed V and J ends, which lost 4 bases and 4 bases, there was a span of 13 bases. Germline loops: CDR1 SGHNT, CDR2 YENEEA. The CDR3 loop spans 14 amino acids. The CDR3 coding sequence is TGTGCCAGCAGCTCGGGGGGCGGCGGCACTGAAGCTTTCTTT. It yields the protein CASSSGGGGTEAFF.

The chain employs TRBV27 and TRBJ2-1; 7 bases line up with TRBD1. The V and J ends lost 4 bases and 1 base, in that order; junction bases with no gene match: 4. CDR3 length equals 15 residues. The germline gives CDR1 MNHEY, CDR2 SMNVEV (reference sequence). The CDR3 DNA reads TGTGCCAGCAGTTGGGGGACAGATTCCTACAATGAGCAGTTCTTC. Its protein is CASSWGTDSYNEQFF.

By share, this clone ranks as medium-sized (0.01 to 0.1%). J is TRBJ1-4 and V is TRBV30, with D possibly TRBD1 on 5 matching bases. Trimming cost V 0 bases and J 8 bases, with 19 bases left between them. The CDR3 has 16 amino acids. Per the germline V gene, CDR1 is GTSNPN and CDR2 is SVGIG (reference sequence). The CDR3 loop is CAWSVDPPFRGEKLFF. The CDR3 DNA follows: TGTGCCTGGAGTGTAGATCCCCCCTTTAGGGGAGAAAAACTGTTTTTT.